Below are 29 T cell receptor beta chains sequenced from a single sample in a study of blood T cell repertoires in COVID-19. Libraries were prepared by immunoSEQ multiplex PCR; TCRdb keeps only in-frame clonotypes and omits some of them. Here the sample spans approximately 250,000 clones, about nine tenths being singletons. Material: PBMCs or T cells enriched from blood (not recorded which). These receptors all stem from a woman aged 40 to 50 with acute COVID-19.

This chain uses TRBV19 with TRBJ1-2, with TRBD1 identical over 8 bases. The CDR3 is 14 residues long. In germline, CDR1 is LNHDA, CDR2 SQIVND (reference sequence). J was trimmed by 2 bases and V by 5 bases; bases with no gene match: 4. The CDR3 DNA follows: TGTGCCAGTAGTCCGTGGACAGGGAACTATGGCTACACCTTC. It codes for CASSPWTGNYGYTF.

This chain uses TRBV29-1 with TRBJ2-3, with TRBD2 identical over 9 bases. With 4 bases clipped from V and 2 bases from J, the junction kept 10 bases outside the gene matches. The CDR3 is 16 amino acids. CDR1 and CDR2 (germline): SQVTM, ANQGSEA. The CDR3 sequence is CSVGGGRADFTDTQYF. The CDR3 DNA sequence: TGCAGCGTTGGGGGCGGGAGGGCGGATTTCACAGATACGCAGTATTTT.

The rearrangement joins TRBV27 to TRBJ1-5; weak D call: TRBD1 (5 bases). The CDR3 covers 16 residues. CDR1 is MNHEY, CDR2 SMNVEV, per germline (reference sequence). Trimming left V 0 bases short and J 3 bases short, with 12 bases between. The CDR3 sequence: CASSLSSGDPNQPQHF. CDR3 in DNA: TGTGCCAGCAGTTTATCGTCGGGGGATCCCAATCAGCCCCAGCATTTT.

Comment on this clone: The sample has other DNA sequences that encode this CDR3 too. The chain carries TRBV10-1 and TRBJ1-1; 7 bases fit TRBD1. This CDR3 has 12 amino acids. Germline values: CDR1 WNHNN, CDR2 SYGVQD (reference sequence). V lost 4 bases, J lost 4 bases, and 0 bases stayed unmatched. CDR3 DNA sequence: TGCGCCAGCAGTGCAGGGGGCACTGAAGCTTTCTTT. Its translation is CASSAGGTEAFF.

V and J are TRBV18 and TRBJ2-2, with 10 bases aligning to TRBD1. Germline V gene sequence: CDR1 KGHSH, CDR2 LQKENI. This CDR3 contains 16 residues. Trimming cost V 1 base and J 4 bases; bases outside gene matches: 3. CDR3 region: CASSPRGDRGTGELFF. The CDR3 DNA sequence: TGTGCCAGCTCACCACGGGGGGACAGGGGCACCGGGGAGCTGTTTTTT.

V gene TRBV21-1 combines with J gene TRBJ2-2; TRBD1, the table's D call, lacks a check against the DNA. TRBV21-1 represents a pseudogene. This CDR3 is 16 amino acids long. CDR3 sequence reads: CASSRPTGGCTGELFF. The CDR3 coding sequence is TGTGCCAGCAGCAGACCGACAGGGGGGTGCACCGGGGAGCTGTTTTTT.

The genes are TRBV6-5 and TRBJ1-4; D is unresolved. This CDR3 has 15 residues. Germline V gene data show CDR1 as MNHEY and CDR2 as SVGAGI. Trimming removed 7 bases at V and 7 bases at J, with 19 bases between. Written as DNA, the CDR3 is TGTGCCAGCACCACAAGCAGTCCGAGACTTGAAAAACTGTTTTTT. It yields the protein CASTTSSPRLEKLFF.

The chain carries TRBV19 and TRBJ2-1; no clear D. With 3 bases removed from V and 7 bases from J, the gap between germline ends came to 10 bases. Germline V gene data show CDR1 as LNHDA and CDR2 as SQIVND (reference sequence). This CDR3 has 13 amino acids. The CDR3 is CASSIRLVNEQFF. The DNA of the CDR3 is TGTGCCAGTAGTATCAGGTTAGTTAATGAGCAGTTCTTC.

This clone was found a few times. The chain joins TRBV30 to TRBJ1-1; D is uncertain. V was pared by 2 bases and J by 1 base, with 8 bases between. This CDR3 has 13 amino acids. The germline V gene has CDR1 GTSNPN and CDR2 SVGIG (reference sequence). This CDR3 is CAWSFEQNTEAFF. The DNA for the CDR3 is TGTGCCTGGAGTTTCGAACAGAACACTGAAGCTTTCTTT.

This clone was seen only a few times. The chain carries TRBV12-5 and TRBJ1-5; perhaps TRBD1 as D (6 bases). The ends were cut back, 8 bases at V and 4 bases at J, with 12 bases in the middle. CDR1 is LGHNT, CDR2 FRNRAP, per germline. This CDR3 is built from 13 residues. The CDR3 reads CASRGAWNQPQHF. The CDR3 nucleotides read TGTGCTAGTCGGGGGGCGTGGAATCAGCCCCAGCATTTT.

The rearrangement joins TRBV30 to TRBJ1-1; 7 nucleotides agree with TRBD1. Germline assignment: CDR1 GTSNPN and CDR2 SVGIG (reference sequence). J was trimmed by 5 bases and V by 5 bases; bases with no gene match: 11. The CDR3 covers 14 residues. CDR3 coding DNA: TGTGCCTGGGGACTGGGACAGCTTAATACTGAAGCTTTCTTT. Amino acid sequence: CAWGLGQLNTEAFF.

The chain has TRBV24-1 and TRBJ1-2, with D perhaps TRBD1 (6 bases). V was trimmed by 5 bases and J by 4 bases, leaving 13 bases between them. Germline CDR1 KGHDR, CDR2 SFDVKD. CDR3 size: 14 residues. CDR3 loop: CATSAGASLYGYTF. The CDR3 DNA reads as TGTGCCACCAGTGCAGGGGCCAGTCTCTATGGCTACACCTTC.

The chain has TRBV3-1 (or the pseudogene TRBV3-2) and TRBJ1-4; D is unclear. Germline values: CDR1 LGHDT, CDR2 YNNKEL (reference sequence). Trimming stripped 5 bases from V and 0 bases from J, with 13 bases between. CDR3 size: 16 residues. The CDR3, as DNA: TGTGCCAGCAGCAATGAGGGAACTGCAACTAATGAAAAACTGTTTTTT. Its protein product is CASSNEGTATNEKLFF.

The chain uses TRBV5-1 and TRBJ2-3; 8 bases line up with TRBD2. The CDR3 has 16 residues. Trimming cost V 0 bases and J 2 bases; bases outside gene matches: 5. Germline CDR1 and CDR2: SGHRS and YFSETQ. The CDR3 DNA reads TGCGCCAGCAGCTTGGAAGCGGGGGCCCTCACAGATACGCAGTATTTT. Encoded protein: CASSLEAGALTDTQYF.

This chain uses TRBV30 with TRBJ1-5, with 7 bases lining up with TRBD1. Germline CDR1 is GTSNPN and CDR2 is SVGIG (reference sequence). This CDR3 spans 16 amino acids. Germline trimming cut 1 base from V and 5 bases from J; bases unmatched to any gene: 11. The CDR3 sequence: CAWSAATGLMDQPQHF. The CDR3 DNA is TGTGCCTGGAGTGCGGCGACAGGGTTGATGGATCAGCCCCAGCATTTT.

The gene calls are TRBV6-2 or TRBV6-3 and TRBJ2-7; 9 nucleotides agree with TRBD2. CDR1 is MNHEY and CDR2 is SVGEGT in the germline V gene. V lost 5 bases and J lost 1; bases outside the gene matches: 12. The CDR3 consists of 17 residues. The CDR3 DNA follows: TGTGCCAGCAGTCAGGCCTTGACTAGCGGTGAATCCTACGAGCAGTACTTC. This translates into CASSQALTSGESYEQYF.

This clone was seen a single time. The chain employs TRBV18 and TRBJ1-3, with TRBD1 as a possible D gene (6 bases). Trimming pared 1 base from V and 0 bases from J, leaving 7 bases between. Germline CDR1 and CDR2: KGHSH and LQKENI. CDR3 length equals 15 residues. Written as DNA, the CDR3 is TGTGCCAGCTCACCACGGACAGACTCTGGAAACACCATATATTTT. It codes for CASSPRTDSGNTIYF.

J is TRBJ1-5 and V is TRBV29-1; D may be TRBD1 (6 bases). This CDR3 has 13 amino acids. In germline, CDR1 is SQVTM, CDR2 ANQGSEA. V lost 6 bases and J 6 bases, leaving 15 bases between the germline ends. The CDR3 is CSVVQGWGQPQHF. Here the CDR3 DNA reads TGCAGCGTCGTCCAGGGGTGGGGTCAGCCCCAGCATTTT. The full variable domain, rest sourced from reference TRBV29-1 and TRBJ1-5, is SAVISQKPSRDICQRGTSLTIQCQVDSQVTMMFWYRQQPGQSLTLIATANQGSEATYESGFVIDKFPISRPNLTFSTLTVSNMSPEDSSIYLCSVVQGWGQPQHFGDGTRLSIL.

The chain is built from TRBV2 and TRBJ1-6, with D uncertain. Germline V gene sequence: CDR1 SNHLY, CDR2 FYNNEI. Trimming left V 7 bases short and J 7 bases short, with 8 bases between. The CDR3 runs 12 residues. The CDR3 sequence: CASKGGNSPLHF. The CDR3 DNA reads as TGTGCCAGCAAAGGCGGGAATTCACCCCTCCACTTT.

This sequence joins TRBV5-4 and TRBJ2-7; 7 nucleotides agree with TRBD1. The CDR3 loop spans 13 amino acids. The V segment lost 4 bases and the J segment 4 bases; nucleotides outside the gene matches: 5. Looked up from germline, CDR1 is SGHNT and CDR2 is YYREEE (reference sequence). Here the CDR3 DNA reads TGTGCCAGCAGCGGGGACAGCGGATACGAGCAGTACGTC. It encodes CASSGDSGYEQYV.

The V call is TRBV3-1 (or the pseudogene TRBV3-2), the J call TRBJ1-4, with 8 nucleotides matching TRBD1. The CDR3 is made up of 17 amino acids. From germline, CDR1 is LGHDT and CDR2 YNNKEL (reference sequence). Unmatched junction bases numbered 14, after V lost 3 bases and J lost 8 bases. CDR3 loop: CASSQGARGRSGEKLFF. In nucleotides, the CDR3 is TGTGCCAGCAGCCAGGGGGCCAGGGGGCGAAGTGGGGAAAAACTGTTTTTT.

The CDR3 is CASSSTRVTGYNEQFF. Written as DNA, the CDR3 is TGTGCCAGCAGCTCGACCCGGGTTACAGGTTACAATGAGCAGTTCTTC. V gene TRBV7-8 combines with J gene TRBJ2-1, with D tentatively TRBD1 (5 bases). Germline loops: CDR1 SGHVS, CDR2 FQNEAQ. Trimming pared 4 bases from V and 4 bases from J, leaving 17 bases between. This CDR3 is built from 16 residues. The full variable domain, completed using reference TRBV7-8 and TRBJ2-1, is GAGVSQSPRYKVAKRGQDVALRCDPISGHVSLFWYQQALGQGPEFLTYFQNEAQLDKSGLPSDRFFAERPEGSVSTLKIQRTQQEDSAVYLCASSSTRVTGYNEQFFGPGTRLTVL.

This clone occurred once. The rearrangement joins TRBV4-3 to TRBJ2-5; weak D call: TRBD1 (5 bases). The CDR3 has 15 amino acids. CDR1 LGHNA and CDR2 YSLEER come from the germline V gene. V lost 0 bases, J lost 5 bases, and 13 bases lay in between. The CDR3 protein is CASSQDQGRLETQYF. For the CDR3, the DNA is TGCGCCAGCAGCCAAGATCAGGGTAGGTTGGAGACCCAGTACTTC.

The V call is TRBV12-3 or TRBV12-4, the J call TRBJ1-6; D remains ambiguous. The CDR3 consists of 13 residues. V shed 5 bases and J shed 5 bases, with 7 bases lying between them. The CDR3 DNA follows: TGTGCCAGCAGTCCAATTGATAATTCACCCCTCCACTTT. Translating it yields CASSPIDNSPLHF.

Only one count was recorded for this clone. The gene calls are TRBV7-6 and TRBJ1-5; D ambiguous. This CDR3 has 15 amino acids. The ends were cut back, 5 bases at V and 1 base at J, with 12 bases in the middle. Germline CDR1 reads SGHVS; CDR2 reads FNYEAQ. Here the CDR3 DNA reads TGTGCCAGCAGCCCTCCAGGCATGAGCAATCAGCCCCAGCATTTT. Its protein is CASSPPGMSNQPQHF.

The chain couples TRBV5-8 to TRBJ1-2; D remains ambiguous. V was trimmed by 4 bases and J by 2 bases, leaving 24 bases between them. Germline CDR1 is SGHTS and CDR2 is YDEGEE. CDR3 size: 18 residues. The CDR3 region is CASSLPSRVSLVNYGYTF. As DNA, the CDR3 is TGTGCCAGCAGCCTCCCCTCGCGGGTTTCTCTGGTAAACTATGGCTACACCTTC.

DNA for the CDR3: TGTGCCAGCAGCGTAGTCCCCAGGGGGACTGAAGCTTTCTTT. Translated: CASSVVPRGTEAFF. This chain links TRBV9 with TRBJ1-1; 7 nucleotides match TRBD1. The length of the CDR3 is 14 residues. The V gene end was trimmed by 0 bases and the J gene end by 5 bases; junction bases not matched to a gene: 4. The germline V gene encodes CDR1 SGDLS and CDR2 YYNGEE.

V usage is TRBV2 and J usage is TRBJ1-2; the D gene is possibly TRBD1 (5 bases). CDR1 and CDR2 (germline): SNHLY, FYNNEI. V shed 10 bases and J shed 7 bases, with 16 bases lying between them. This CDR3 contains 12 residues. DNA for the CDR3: TGTGCCATCAAAGCAGGGCCGGGTGGCTACACCTTC. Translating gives CAIKAGPGGYTF.

The CDR3 loop is CASRPDSQQFF. CDR3 DNA: TGTGCCAGCAGGCCCGACTCGCAGCAGTTCTTC. The genes are TRBV2 and TRBJ2-1; D uncertain. Germline loops: CDR1 SNHLY, CDR2 FYNNEI. The V end lost 6 bases, the J end lost 11 bases, and 11 bases lay between the germline ends. This CDR3 has 11 amino acids.